A single sample gave rise to the 16 T cell receptor beta chains below, sequenced in a study of regulatory T cells in long-lasting Graves disease. Time point here: newly diagnosed GD, antithyroid drugs for less than 3 months. PBMC RNA was the source of the TCR library. Both iRepertoire HTBI primers and Arm-PCR of CDR3 regions were used to build the TCR beta libraries. TCRdb used MiXCR to reprocess the multiplex PCR reads, holding one entry per CDR3 protein. The data hold around 400,000 distinct CDR3 sequences, with 14% to 15% observed a single time. The same data also contributed to another study, on T cells in Graves' hyperthyroidism and ophthalmopathy.

The sequenced sample was peripheral blood mononuclear cells (PBMCs), obtained at new diagnosis, from a patient treated with antithyroid drugs. Receptor source: a woman in her 40s with Graves disease.

This clonotype has just a few counts. V is TRBV28 and J is TRBJ1-3; D unclear. V was trimmed by 1 base and J by 0 bases, leaving 13 bases between them. This CDR3 is built from 17 residues. Germline V gene lookup returns CDR1 MDHEN and CDR2 SYDVKM. The CDR3 is CASSLSGSLSSGNTIYF. The CDR3, as DNA: TGTGCCAGCAGTTTATCAGGCAGCCTAAGCTCTGGAAACACCATATATTTT.

This clonotype was counted many times. The V call is TRBV13, the J call TRBJ2-2; TRBD2 might be the D (5 bases). This CDR3 contains 13 residues. The germline gives CDR1 PRHDT, CDR2 FYEKMQ (reference sequence). V shed 8 bases and J shed 2 bases, with 9 bases lying between them. The CDR3 region has the DNA TGTGCCAGCCATAGCGAAAACACCGGGGAGCTGTTTTTT. It translates to CASHSENTGELFF.

This clonotype has at least ten counts. The rearrangement links TRBV20-1 to TRBJ2-1, with D perhaps assigned TRBD1 or TRBD2 (5 bases each). With 5 bases removed from V and 5 bases from J, the gap between germline ends came to 13 bases. CDR3 length equals 13 residues. Germline V lookup: CDR1 DFQATT, CDR2 SNEGSKA (reference sequence). DNA of the CDR3: TGCAGTGCTCCCCGGGACCCCCACAATGAGCAGTTCTTC. Translation: CSAPRDPHNEQFF.

This clonotype has a handful of counts. The chain uses TRBV20-1 and TRBJ2-3; D call uncertain. Germline CDR1 DFQATT, CDR2 SNEGSKA (reference sequence). There are 14 residues in the CDR3. V lost 3 bases to trimming and J lost 4 bases, with 14 bases between them. The CDR3, as DNA: TGCAGTGCTAGCCGGGCCCCGAATTCAGATACGCAGTATTTT. Translation gives CSASRAPNSDTQYF.

The chain couples TRBV3-1 to TRBJ1-6, with a tentative D call TRBD1 (6 bases). CDR1 LGHDT and CDR2 YNNKEL come from the germline V gene (reference sequence). The CDR3 is 16 residues long. V was shortened by 4 bases and J by 0 bases, with 10 bases between the two germline ends. CDR3 residues: CASSLTGSSYNSPLHF. The CDR3 DNA reads TGTGCCAGCAGCCTCACAGGGAGCTCCTATAATTCACCCCTCCACTTT. The whole variable domain, remainder taken from reference TRBV3-1 and TRBJ1-6, is DTAVSQTPKYLVTQMGNDKSIKCEQNLGHDTMYWYKQDSKKFLKIMFSYNNKELIINETVPNRFSPKSPDKAHLNLHINSLELGDSAVYFCASSLTGSSYNSPLHFGNGTRLTVT.

This clonotype was picked up a small number of times. This chain links TRBV6-1 with TRBJ2-3; 8 bases are a match to TRBD2. Germline V gene lookup returns CDR1 MNHNS and CDR2 SASEGT. V shed 6 bases and J 1 base; nucleotides not matched to a gene: 6. This CDR3 has 15 amino acids. The CDR3 DNA is TGTGCCAGCAGCCAAGTGACTAGCGGCACAGATACGCAGTATTTT. Protein: CASSQVTSGTDTQYF.

At least ten counts were recorded for this clonotype. The gene calls are TRBV7-2 and TRBJ1-1; perhaps TRBD1 as D (5 bases). Germline assignment: CDR1 SGHTA and CDR2 FQGNSA. This CDR3 spans 15 amino acids. The V and J ends lost 4 bases and 0 bases respectively, with 12 bases between them. DNA of the CDR3: TGTGCCAGCAGCTACACGGGACCAATGAACACTGAAGCTTTCTTT. Its translation is CASSYTGPMNTEAFF.

This clonotype occurred many times. The chain carries TRBV11-1 and TRBJ2-2; 7 bases agree with TRBD1. This CDR3 spans 15 amino acids. V gave up 6 bases and J gave up 5 bases; unmatched junction bases: 9. Looked up from germline, CDR1 is SGHAT and CDR2 is FQDESV (reference sequence). The CDR3 sequence is CASRRVLTGTGELFF. The DNA for the CDR3 is TGTGCCAGCAGACGGGTACTGACAGGGACCGGGGAGCTGTTTTTT.

There are many counts of this clonotype. This chain connects TRBV12-3 or TRBV12-4 to TRBJ2-3; 7 bases align to TRBD2. The CDR3 runs 17 residues. Unmatched junction bases numbered 13, after V lost 6 bases and J lost 1 base. CDR3 sequence: CASRGGGAGTGTDTQYF. In DNA, the CDR3 is TGTGCCAGCAGGGGGGGGGGAGCCGGGACTGGCACAGATACGCAGTATTTT.

This clonotype was counted between two and nine times. Written as DNA, the CDR3 is TGTGCCATCAGTGAGTCGTTGAGAGCCCTCTATGGCTACACCTTC. It encodes CAISESLRALYGYTF. This chain joins TRBV10-3 and TRBJ1-2; D unclear. From germline, CDR1 is ENHRY and CDR2 SYGVKD. V gave up 0 bases and J gave up 4 bases, with 12 bases separating them. The CDR3 covers 15 residues.

This clonotype was seen at least ten times. This rearrangement joins TRBV24-1 to TRBJ2-3, with D unclear. Looked up from germline, CDR1 is KGHDR and CDR2 is SFDVKD. V gave up 0 bases and J gave up 0 bases, with 3 bases separating them. This CDR3 is 14 amino acids long. For the CDR3, the DNA is TGTGCCACCAGTGATTTGGCTAGCACAGATACGCAGTATTTT. Residues: CATSDLASTDTQYF.

V usage is TRBV7-6 and J usage is TRBJ2-2; the D gene could be TRBD1 or TRBD2 (5 bases each). The V end was cut by 5 bases, the J end by 4 bases, with 11 bases between. Germline values: CDR1 SGHVS, CDR2 FNYEAQ. This CDR3 is 14 amino acids long. The DNA of the CDR3 is TGTGCCAGCAGCACCTCTGGGGGCACCGGGGAGCTGTTTTTT. Translated: CASSTSGGTGELFF.

This clonotype was seen many times. The chain has TRBV12-3 or TRBV12-4 and TRBJ1-5; unclear D gene. With 3 bases removed from V and 3 bases from J, the gap between germline ends came to 9 bases. The CDR3 extends over 14 amino acids. In DNA form, the CDR3 reads TGTGCCAGCAGTTTGCCCGGTCCCAATCAGCCCCAGCATTTT. The encoded protein is CASSLPGPNQPQHF.

Comment on this clonotype: This may come from a read error, since a much larger clone is one base off. The rearrangement uses TRBV27 and TRBJ2-2; 7 nucleotides match TRBD2. Germline CDR1 is MNHEY and CDR2 is SMNVEV (reference sequence). CDR3 length: 16 residues. Written as DNA, the CDR3 is TGTGCCAGCAAACCCCTGCGGGAGCGGAACACCGAGGAGCTGTTTTTT. This codes for CASKPLRERNTEELFF.

In its sample, this clonotype was seen many times. The chain employs TRBV2 and TRBJ1-3, with TRBD1 matching over 8 bases. This CDR3 is 16 amino acids long. The germline CDR1 and CDR2 sequences are SNHLY and FYNNEI. Trimming took 6 bases from V and 1 from J; bases not matched to a gene: 8. This CDR3 reads CASSTLQGGSGNTIYF. The CDR3 DNA follows: TGTGCCAGCAGCACGTTACAGGGGGGATCTGGAAACACCATATATTTT. Complete variable domain (other parts from reference TRBV2 and TRBJ1-3): EPEVTQTPSHQVTQMGQEVILRCVPISNHLYFYWYRQILGQKVEFLVSFYNNEISEKSEIFDDQFSVERPDGSNFTLKIRSTKLEDSAMYFCASSTLQGGSGNTIYFGEGSWLTVV.

This clonotype was seen ten or more times. The chain employs TRBV6-2 or TRBV6-3 and TRBJ1-1; 9 nucleotides line up with TRBD1. The germline V gene has CDR1 MNHEY and CDR2 SVGEGT. The CDR3 extends over 14 amino acids. The V segment lost 6 bases and the J segment 4 bases; nucleotides outside the gene matches: 6. The CDR3 DNA is TGTGCCAGCAGGACCCGGGACAGGGCCACTGAAGCTTTCTTT. The encoded protein is CASRTRDRATEAFF.